This is a list of T cell receptor beta chains from one sample in a study of tumor and adjacent non-tumor tissue in lung cancer. TCRdb fed the multiplex PCR reads into MiXCR, producing one record per CDR3 protein. The table records 65,000 to 80,000 distinct CDR3 sequences, around 78% of them present only once. What was sequenced was lung tumor tissue. All receptors derive from a man aged 55 to 69 with non-small cell lung cancer. Each CDR3 is given with its conserved first and last residue. Each record gives: CDR3 DNA, CDR3 protein, J gene, clone size, V gene, D gene. The D gene is left open where the match is weak. The listing skips clone size in some rows; elsewhere it reads once, few, many or a size class.

DNA: TGCAGTGCTAGTCTGGCTAGTGGAAGGGTCAATGAGCGGTTCTTC
CDR3: CSASLASGRVNERFF
J: TRBJ2-1
size: NA
V: TRBV20-1
D: NA

DNA: TGTGCCAGCAGCGCAACCTTAGGTTACTACGAGCAGTACTTC
CDR3: CASSATLGYYEQYF
J: TRBJ2-7
size: many
V: TRBV6-1
D: NA

DNA: TGTGCCAGCATCTTATTCCCCCAGGGGTACCATGAGACCCAGTACTTC
CDR3: CASILFPQGYHETQYF
J: TRBJ2-5
size: NA
V: TRBV5-8
D: NA

DNA: TGTGCCAGCAGTAGGGACGACTACGAGCAGTACTTC
CDR3: CASSRDDYEQYF
J: TRBJ2-7
size: NA
V: TRBV6-1
D: NA

DNA: TGTGCCACCTGTGAACAGACAGACGGAATGAACACTGAAGCTTTCTTT
CDR3: CATCEQTDGMNTEAFF
J: TRBJ1-1
size: once
V: TRBV24-1
D: NA

DNA: TGTGGCAGCAGTAACGGGGCAGGACAGGTTTACGAGCAGTACTTC
CDR3: CGSSNGAGQVYEQYF
J: TRBJ2-7
size: NA
V: TRBV6-5
D: TRBD1

DNA: TGTACCAGCAGTTATCAGGGGGGGACGTATGGCTACACCTTC
CDR3: CTSSYQGGTYGYTF
J: TRBJ1-2
size: NA
V: TRBV6-5
D: TRBD1

DNA: TGTGCCAGCAGCAAAACGGGCACTAGCGGGAACGCTCCTCTAAGAGCGAACACCGGGGAGCTGTTTTTT
CDR3: CASSKTGTSGNAPLRANTGELFF
J: TRBJ2-2
size: NA
V: TRBV21-1
D: NA

DNA: TGCAGCGTTACCCAGAGGGCGAGGGGAGGCTACACCTTC
CDR3: CSVTQRARGGYTF
J: TRBJ1-2
size: medium-sized
V: TRBV29-1
D: NA

DNA: TGCAGCGCGGAGGGGAATAACACCGGGGAGCCGTTTTTT
CDR3: CSAEGNNTGEPFF
J: TRBJ2-2
size: few
V: TRBV29-1
D: NA

DNA: TGTGGTGTTAGATCGGCGGGAGGGCAGAATGAGCAGTTCTTC
CDR3: CGVRSAGGQNEQFF
J: TRBJ2-1
size: NA
V: TRBV20-1
D: TRBD2

DNA: TGTGCCAGCAGCTTGGTGAGGGCTGGGGCCAACGTCCTGACTTTC
CDR3: CASSLVRAGANVLTF
J: TRBJ2-6
size: many
V: TRBV5-4
D: NA

DNA: TGTGCCAGCAGCTTTGACGTTGAGGACGCTGAAGCTTTCTTT
CDR3: CASSFDVEDAEAFF
J: TRBJ1-1
size: NA
V: TRBV5-6
D: NA

DNA: TGCAGCGTTGGGTCCATGCTAGCGGGCGACTACAAAGAGCAGTTCTTC
CDR3: CSVGSMLAGDYKEQFF
J: TRBJ2-1
size: NA
V: TRBV29-1
D: TRBD2

DNA: TGCAGCGTGGATAGCGTGAGCTCCTACAGTGAGCAGTTCTTC
CDR3: CSVDSVSSYSEQFF
J: TRBJ2-1
size: NA
V: TRBV29-1
D: NA

DNA: TGTGCAAGCAGCGAAGGAAGGTCGGAGAAACAGTACTTC
CDR3: CASSEGRSEKQYF
J: TRBJ2-5
size: NA
V: TRBV11-2
D: NA

DNA: TGTGCCAGCAGTGAGAAAGGGGCGAAGTACTTC
CDR3: CASSEKGAKYF
J: TRBJ2-7
size: few
V: TRBV6-1
D: NA

DNA: TGTGCCAGCAGTTACCCATCGGATGCCTTGGAGCACTACTTC
CDR3: CASSYPSDALEHYF
J: TRBJ2-7
size: NA
V: TRBV6-6
D: NA

DNA: TGTGCCAGCAGTCCCGGGACAGGGGGCCAATTAAGCACAGATACGCAGTATTTT
CDR3: CASSPGTGGQLSTDTQYF
J: TRBJ2-3
size: many
V: TRBV12-3/TRBV12-4
D: TRBD1

DNA: TGTGTCAGCAGCCCGGACAGAGAAGAGATCCAGTACTTC
CDR3: CVSSPDREEIQYF
J: TRBJ2-5
size: NA
V: TRBV5-4
D: NA

DNA: TGTGCAAACAGCTATAATAGTGGCACCGGGGAGCTGTTTTTT
CDR3: CANSYNSGTGELFF
J: TRBJ2-2
size: NA
V: TRBV11-1
D: NA

DNA: TGTGCCAGCAGCGTAGTGGGGGTCGGGGAGCTGTTTTTT
CDR3: CASSVVGVGELFF
J: TRBJ2-2
size: few
V: TRBV9
D: NA

DNA: TGCAGCGTTGAAGAAGTGGAGGGCGAGGATATGCACTATTTT
CDR3: CSVEEVEGEDMHYF
J: TRBJ2-3
size: NA
V: TRBV29-1
D: NA

DNA: TGTGTCAGCAGTTACTCGAGAAGGGAAGGAACCGAAGCTTTCTTT
CDR3: CVSSYSRREGTEAFF
J: TRBJ1-1
size: NA
V: TRBV6-5
D: NA

DNA: TGTGCCAGCAGTGCCTCTCAAGGTACGCAGTATTTT
CDR3: CASSASQGTQYF
J: TRBJ2-3
size: many
V: TRBV12-3/TRBV12-4
D: NA

DNA: TGTGTCAGTAGCCAAGAGCCACTAGCGGGCAGCTACGAGCAGTACTTC
CDR3: CVSSQEPLAGSYEQYF
J: TRBJ2-7
size: NA
V: TRBV14
D: TRBD2

DNA: TGTACCAGCAGTTTACGAATCGACAGTTTCTACGAGCAGTACTTC
CDR3: CTSSLRIDSFYEQYF
J: TRBJ2-7
size: NA
V: TRBV28
D: NA

DNA: TGCGCCAGCAGCTTGGAGGCAGGGGGTAGCTATGGCTACACCTTC
CDR3: CASSLEAGGSYGYTF
J: TRBJ1-2
size: NA
V: TRBV5-1
D: TRBD1

DNA: TGTGCCAGCAGTCCCTGGCAGCAGGGGGGCTCCTACGATCAGTACTTC
CDR3: CASSPWQQGGSYDQYF
J: TRBJ2-7
size: once
V: TRBV12-3/TRBV12-4
D: NA

DNA: TGCAGTACCATCGTGGGGCAAGGCTACACCTTC
CDR3: CSTIVGQGYTF
J: TRBJ1-2
size: NA
V: TRBV20-1
D: NA

DNA: TGCAGCGTTGAGGCACTACAAGGGACCCAGTACTTC
CDR3: CSVEALQGTQYF
J: TRBJ2-5
size: NA
V: TRBV29-1
D: NA

DNA: TGCAGTGCTAGAGATGACAGAGCGTCTATTAAAACTGAAGCTTTCTTT
CDR3: CSARDDRASIKTEAFF
J: TRBJ1-1
size: NA
V: TRBV20-1
D: NA

DNA: TGTGCCAGCAGTTACTCGTGGTTACCGGCGGAAGAGATCCAGTACTTC
CDR3: CASSYSWLPAEEIQYF
J: TRBJ2-5
size: once
V: TRBV6-6
D: NA

DNA: TGTGCCAGCAGCTCCCTCGGACAGGGGAGCGCGCAGTATTTT
CDR3: CASSSLGQGSAQYF
J: TRBJ2-3
size: many
V: TRBV5-4
D: TRBD1

DNA: TGTGCCAACAGGGTCCACGGGGCAGGCAGCTACGAGCAGTACTTC
CDR3: CANRVHGAGSYEQYF
J: TRBJ2-7
size: NA
V: TRBV6-1
D: NA

DNA: TGTGCCAGCGGACCTGACAGACCAGCGGGAATGCAGTACTTC
CDR3: CASGPDRPAGMQYF
J: TRBJ2-7
size: NA
V: TRBV6-6
D: TRBD2

DNA: TGCACTGCTACTTTAGCGGAAGGGCCGGAGACCGGGGAGCGGTTTTTT
CDR3: CTATLAEGPETGERFF
J: TRBJ2-2
size: NA
V: TRBV20-1
D: NA

DNA: TGCAGTGCTAGGGCGAGGCTCCTCGGGAACACTGAAGCTTTCTTT
CDR3: CSARARLLGNTEAFF
J: TRBJ1-1
size: NA
V: TRBV20-1
D: NA

DNA: TGTACCAGTAGCTTCGGCGGGACGAACATCGGGGAGCTGTTTTTT
CDR3: CTSSFGGTNIGELFF
J: TRBJ2-2
size: NA
V: TRBV11-3
D: NA

DNA: TGCAGTACCCCGGGACTAGCAGAAGAGACCCAGTACTTC
CDR3: CSTPGLAEETQYF
J: TRBJ2-5
size: NA
V: TRBV20-1
D: TRBD2

DNA: TGTGTCAGCAGTTCCTGGCAGCAGGGGGGCTCCTACGAACAGTACTTC
CDR3: CVSSSWQQGGSYEQYF
J: TRBJ2-7
size: NA
V: TRBV12-3/TRBV12-4
D: NA

DNA: TGTGCCAGCAGCCCTCTAGCGGGCGCCTACAATGAACAGTTATTC
CDR3: CASSPLAGAYNEQLF
J: TRBJ2-1
size: NA
V: TRBV7-6
D: TRBD2

DNA: TGTGTCAGCAGAAAAGACACGTATCAAGAGATCCAGTACTTC
CDR3: CVSRKDTYQEIQYF
J: TRBJ2-5
size: NA
V: TRBV11-1
D: NA

DNA: TGCAACGGATCCCCGAGGGGCTACGAGCAGTACTTC
CDR3: CNGSPRGYEQYF
J: TRBJ2-7
size: NA
V: TRBV29-1
D: NA

DNA: TGTGCCAGCAGTGTACCCGGGACAGGGCACCAAGGGACTCAGTACTTC
CDR3: CASSVPGTGHQGTQYF
J: TRBJ2-5
size: NA
V: TRBV6-2/TRBV6-3
D: TRBD1

DNA: TGTAGTGCTACACCCCCGCCCAGCGGGGACACAGATACGCAGTATTTT
CDR3: CSATPPPSGDTDTQYF
J: TRBJ2-3
size: NA
V: TRBV20-1
D: TRBD2

DNA: TGTGCCAGTTGTAGAGAGGGCTCCTACAATGAGCAGTTCTTC
CDR3: CASCREGSYNEQFF
J: TRBJ2-1
size: NA
V: TRBV6-2/TRBV6-3
D: NA

DNA: TGCAGCGTGGATACTAGCGGAAACATTCAATACTTC
CDR3: CSVDTSGNIQYF
J: TRBJ2-4
size: NA
V: TRBV29-1
D: TRBD2

DNA: TGTGTCAGCAGTTTCCCTCAGCGGGACCACAATGAGCAATCCTTC
CDR3: CVSSFPQRDHNEQSF
J: TRBJ2-1
size: NA
V: TRBV12-3/TRBV12-4
D: TRBD2

DNA: TGCAGTGCTAGAGATTCACGCTGGAGGAGCACAGATATGCAGTATTTT
CDR3: CSARDSRWRSTDMQYF
J: TRBJ2-3
size: NA
V: TRBV20-1
D: NA

DNA: TGTGCCTGCAGTTACACGGGATCCATGACAAATACGCAGTATTTT
CDR3: CACSYTGSMTNTQYF
J: TRBJ2-3
size: NA
V: TRBV6-2/TRBV6-3
D: NA

DNA: TGTGCCAGCAGCTCCCGGAGTTCAGATACGCAGTGTTTT
CDR3: CASSSRSSDTQCF
J: TRBJ2-3
size: NA
V: TRBV11-1
D: NA

DNA: TGCAGTGCAACAGGGGGGCGTGTTGACTACGGCTACACCTTC
CDR3: CSATGGRVDYGYTF
J: TRBJ1-2
size: many
V: TRBV20-1
D: TRBD1